The 18 T cell receptor beta chains below come from one sample, sequenced in a study of blood T cell repertoires in COVID-19. Measured with immunoSEQ multiplex PCR; TCRdb has only the in-frame clones, and not every one. The data contain more than 140,000 clones, approximately 80% of them singletons. Sequencing was done on a sample of peripheral blood. The receptors originated from a woman in her 50s in a cohort sampled during active or convalescent COVID-19.

This chain uses TRBV7-2 with TRBJ2-7; D possibly corresponds to TRBD2 (5 bases). CDR1 and CDR2 from the germline V gene are SGHTA and FQGNSA. V was clipped by 5 bases and J by 6 bases, with 14 bases between them. The CDR3 has 13 amino acids. DNA for the CDR3: TGTGCCAGCAGCCATGGACTGTCAGGCGAGCAGTACTTC. Its translation: CASSHGLSGEQYF.

The gene calls are TRBV10-3 and TRBJ1-4; D is uncertain. V was shortened by 0 bases and J by 0 bases, with 5 bases between the two germline ends. Looked up from germline, CDR1 is ENHRY and CDR2 is SYGVKD. CDR3 length: 15 residues. The CDR3 sequence is CAISESAATNEKLFF. The CDR3 region has the DNA TGTGCCATCAGTGAGTCGGCAGCAACTAATGAAAAACTGTTTTTT.

The DNA for the CDR3 is TGCGCCAGCAGTGGCAGGGGTGGCCCTGGAAACACCATATATTTT. Encoded protein: CASSGRGGPGNTIYF. V and J are TRBV5-1 and TRBJ1-3; D is perhaps TRBD1 (6 bases). The germline V gene encodes CDR1 SGHRS and CDR2 YFSETQ. Deletions cut 5 bases from V and 2 bases from J, with 14 bases between. The CDR3 contains 15 residues.

The rearrangement uses TRBV12-3 or TRBV12-4 and TRBJ2-2; D is unresolved. Trimming removed 4 bases from V and 6 bases from J, with 6 bases in between. This CDR3 is 12 amino acids long. The CDR3 sequence is CASSSRPGELFF. Here the CDR3 DNA reads TGTGCCAGCAGTTCCAGGCCCGGGGAGCTGTTTTTT.

This chain connects TRBV9 to TRBJ2-2, with 7 positions matching TRBD2. The V gene end was trimmed by 4 bases and the J gene end by 3 bases; junction bases not matched to a gene: 9. The CDR3 covers 16 residues. Germline assignment: CDR1 SGDLS and CDR2 YYNGEE. The CDR3: CASSPRAGLDTGELFF. The CDR3 nucleotides are TGTGCCAGCAGCCCGCGAGCGGGGTTGGACACCGGGGAGCTGTTTTTT.

V and J are TRBV29-1 and TRBJ1-1, with 9 bases identical to TRBD1. CDR3 length: 12 residues. The trim removed 5 bases at V and 6 bases at J, leaving 4 bases unmatched. Germline CDR1 and CDR2: SQVTM and ANQGSEA. The DNA of the CDR3 is TGCAGCGTTTCACAGGGGGCTTCTGAAGCTTTCTTT. Translated, it gives CSVSQGASEAFF.

This clone was found once. The rearrangement uses TRBV5-1 and TRBJ1-2; D might be TRBD1 (5 bases). This CDR3 has 15 amino acids. CDR1 SGHRS and CDR2 YFSETQ come from the germline V gene. V was shortened by 4 bases and J by 3 bases, with 16 bases between the two germline ends. The CDR3 region is CASSPQTGGDYGYTF. In DNA form, the CDR3 reads TGCGCCAGCAGCCCACAAACCGGGGGAGACTATGGCTACACCTTC.

V and J are TRBV6-5 and TRBJ1-1; D gene unclear. This CDR3 spans 14 amino acids. Between the trimmed V and J ends, which lost 2 bases and 1 base, there was a span of 8 bases. Germline CDR1 and CDR2: MNHEY and SVGAGI. The CDR3, as DNA: TGTGCCAGCAGTTACCCTAGGAGGAACACTGAAGCTTTCTTT. Protein: CASSYPRRNTEAFF.

The rearrangement uses TRBV5-1 and TRBJ2-5, with D maybe TRBD1 (6 bases). V was pared by 2 bases and J by 3 bases, with 8 bases between. Germline CDR1 is SGHRS and CDR2 is YFSETQ. CDR3 size: 13 residues. For the CDR3, the DNA is TGCGCCAGCAGCTTAAACAGGGAAGAGACCCAGTACTTC. It codes for CASSLNREETQYF.

J is TRBJ1-2 and V is TRBV12-5, with 7 nucleotides matching TRBD1. The germline V gene encodes CDR1 LGHNT and CDR2 FRNRAP. V shed 3 bases, J shed 6 bases, and the junction held 7 bases outside the gene matches. The CDR3 contains 14 residues. CDR3 coding DNA: TGTGCTAGTGGTTTCCGGACAGGAGTCAATGGCTACACCTTC. It codes for CASGFRTGVNGYTF.

This clone is a singleton in its sample. The chain recombines TRBV30 with TRBJ2-7; possible D gene TRBD1, 6 bases. This CDR3 is built from 15 residues. The germline V and J ends were trimmed by 7 bases and 1 base, with 20 bases remaining between them. Germline V CDR1 and CDR2: GTSNPN, SVGIG (reference sequence). The chain's CDR3 is CASPRGRGNSYEQYF. CDR3 nucleotide sequence: TGTGCCTCCCCGAGGGGCAGGGGAAATTCCTACGAGCAGTACTTC. The full variable domain, in which reference TRBV30 and TRBJ2-7 provide the parts outside the CDR3, is SQTIHQWPATLVQPVGSPLSLECTVEGTSNPNLYWYRQAAGRGLQLLFYSVGIGQISSEVPQNLSASRPQDRQFILSSKKLLLSDSGFYLCASPRGRGNSYEQYFGPGTRLTVT.

CDR3 sequence reads: CASTHRQGAWGTEAFF. DNA for the CDR3: TGTGCCAGCACCCATAGACAGGGGGCTTGGGGCACTGAAGCTTTCTTT. This chain joins TRBV5-8 and TRBJ1-1, with 10 positions matching TRBD1. Germline assignment: CDR1 SGHTS and CDR2 YDEGEE. The CDR3 covers 16 residues. Germline trimming cut 6 bases from V and 4 bases from J; bases unmatched to any gene: 12.

This rearrangement joins TRBV7-3 to TRBJ2-7; TRBD1 agrees at 9 bases. The CDR3 covers 15 residues. From germline, CDR1 is SGHTA and CDR2 FQGTGA. V lost 5 bases and J lost 2; bases outside the gene matches: 7. CDR3 DNA: TGTGCCAGCAGCACAGGGACAGGGCCAACCTACGAGCAGTACTTC. It yields the protein CASSTGTGPTYEQYF.

The V gene is TRBV3-1 (or the pseudogene TRBV3-2), the J gene TRBJ1-6; D gene unclear. The CDR3 totals 18 residues. V was trimmed by 9 bases and J by 5 bases, leaving 26 bases between them. Per germline, CDR1 LGHDT and CDR2 YNNKEL (reference sequence). The CDR3 DNA is TGTGCCAGATACCCCATCGTTTCACAAGGGAGAAATAATTCACCCCTCCACTTT. Its protein product is CARYPIVSQGRNNSPLHF.

CDR3 region: CATSDFGRGETQYF. CDR3 in DNA: TGTGCCACCAGTGATTTCGGCAGGGGAGAGACCCAGTACTTC. The V and J genes are TRBV24-1 and TRBJ2-5; perhaps TRBD1 as D (6 bases). Trimming took 1 base from V and 4 from J, leaving 9 bases between them. The CDR3 is 14 residues long. Germline V lookup: CDR1 KGHDR, CDR2 SFDVKD.

The J gene is TRBJ1-1, the V gene TRBV30, with TRBD1 matching over 7 bases. CDR1 is GTSNPN and CDR2 is SVGIG in the germline V gene (reference sequence). This CDR3 has 12 residues. V trimming: 2 bases; J trimming: 7 bases; junction bases outside the gene matches: 4. The CDR3 reads CAWSRTGLEAFF. The CDR3 DNA is TGTGCCTGGAGTAGGACAGGTCTTGAAGCTTTCTTT.

The chain links TRBV30 to TRBJ2-5; TRBD2 matches at 7 bases. The CDR3 is 13 residues long. The germline gives CDR1 GTSNPN, CDR2 SVGIG (reference sequence). V lost 0 bases to trimming and J lost 5 bases; unmatched junction nucleotides: 3. The CDR3 loop is CAWSVGGVETQYF. The CDR3 DNA reads as TGTGCCTGGAGTGTTGGGGGGGTTGAGACCCAGTACTTC.

V is TRBV6-4 and J is TRBJ2-1; D may be TRBD2 (6 bases). Germline V CDR1 and CDR2: MRHNA, SNTAGT. The CDR3 is 15 residues long. V was cut by 5 bases and J by 10 bases, with 21 bases left in between. The CDR3 nucleotides are TGTGCCAGCAGTAAAACCAGCGGGTTCACCGAGGAGCAGTTCTTC. It is translated as CASSKTSGFTEEQFF.